These 23 T cell receptor beta chains were all obtained from the same sample, sequenced in a study of identical twins. Each CDR3 protein gets one entry after TCRdb re-called the 5' RACE reads with MiXCR. The sample lists some 1,700,000 distinct CDR3 sequences, about 32% occurring once. Material: cord blood. The source is a newborn girl in good health.

A few counts support this clonotype. V gene TRBV20-1 combines with J gene TRBJ2-4, with TRBD1 matching 10 bases. With V trimmed by 6 bases and J by 4 bases, 6 bases remained unmatched. This CDR3 is 14 amino acids long. Germline V CDR1 and CDR2: DFQATT, SNEGSKA (reference sequence). DNA of the CDR3: TGCAGTGCCAATCGGGACAGGGGAAAAAACATTCAGTACTTC. It is translated as CSANRDRGKNIQYF.

This chain connects TRBV4-2 to TRBJ1-1; 7 bases fit TRBD1. CDR1 and CDR2 (germline): LGHNA, YNFKEQ. Unmatched junction bases numbered 13, after V lost 5 bases and J lost 1 base. There are 17 residues in the CDR3. DNA for the CDR3: TGTGCCAGCAGCACTCGACCCCAGGGGGTGGGGAACACTGAAGCTTTCTTT. Its translation is CASSTRPQGVGNTEAFF.

The rearrangement links TRBV6-5 to TRBJ1-2, with 7 nucleotides matching TRBD1. The trim removed 6 bases at V and 5 bases at J, leaving 9 bases unmatched. The germline V gene encodes CDR1 MNHEY and CDR2 SVGAGI. CDR3 length equals 14 residues. The CDR3 coding sequence is TGTGCCAGCAGACCGACAGGGTTCGCGTATGGCTACACCTTC. Its translation: CASRPTGFAYGYTF.

The chain is built from TRBV28 and TRBJ2-5, with unresolved D. V lost 5 bases, J lost 11 bases, and 18 bases lay in between. CDR3 length equals 13 residues. Germline V gene lookup returns CDR1 MDHEN and CDR2 SYDVKM. CDR3 region: CASSISPVNEQYF. CDR3 nucleotide sequence: TGTGCCAGCAGTATCAGCCCCGTCAATGAGCAGTACTTC.

The CDR3 DNA is TGCAGTGCTTCTCGGCGCGGGGGCTTGAACACTGAAGCTTTCTTT. Translated: CSASRRGGLNTEAFF. The chain has TRBV20-1 and TRBJ1-1; possible D gene TRBD1, 6 bases. The germline V gene has CDR1 DFQATT and CDR2 SNEGSKA (reference sequence). This CDR3 has 15 residues. V dropped 5 bases and J dropped 0 bases, with 16 bases sitting between them.

This clonotype has a count of ten or more. J is TRBJ2-1 and V is TRBV12-3 or TRBV12-4, with D perhaps assigned TRBD1 or TRBD2 (5 bases each). The V end was cut by 7 bases, the J end by 6 bases, with 13 bases between. The length of the CDR3 is 13 residues. The CDR3 sequence: CASTPGRRNEQFF. CDR3 bases: TGTGCCAGCACCCCGGGACGCCGCAATGAGCAGTTCTTC.

The genes are TRBV10-3 and TRBJ1-5, with 9 nucleotides matching TRBD1. Unmatched junction bases numbered 2, after V lost 6 bases and J lost 5 bases. Germline V CDR1 and CDR2: ENHRY, SYGVKD. The CDR3 runs to 13 residues. The CDR3 region has the DNA TGTGCCATCAGCTGGACAGGGGATCAGCCCCAGCATTTT. Its protein is CAISWTGDQPQHF.

This clonotype was observed a few times. This chain connects TRBV29-1 to TRBJ2-7; 10 bases fit TRBD1. Per germline, CDR1 SQVTM and CDR2 ANQGSEA. The CDR3 loop spans 12 amino acids. Trimming at V came to 6 bases and at J to 7 bases, leaving 6 bases not matched to a gene. CDR3 in amino acids: CSVRQGAGEQYF. The CDR3 DNA is TGCAGCGTAAGACAGGGGGCAGGGGAGCAGTACTTC.

The V gene is TRBV20-1, the J gene TRBJ2-7; D is undetermined. The J call may be faulty, since TRBJ2-5 better matches the DNA end. The CDR3 totals 13 residues. CDR1 DFQATT and CDR2 SNEGSKA come from the germline V gene (reference sequence). CDR3 nucleotides: TGCAGTGCTAGCGCGACTGCCGGTGAGACCCAGTACTTC. As protein: CSASATAGETQYF.

The chain carries TRBV12-3 or TRBV12-4 and TRBJ2-1; 10 bases map to TRBD2. The V segment lost 6 bases and the J segment 9 bases; nucleotides outside the gene matches: 11. The CDR3 consists of 15 residues. The CDR3 DNA is TGTGCCAGCAGCCCGATAGCGGGAGGTCGGGGTGAGCAGTTCTTC. Translating it yields CASSPIAGGRGEQFF.

This clonotype was seen a few times. The chain is built from TRBV5-1 and TRBJ2-1; 8 positions agree with TRBD2. In germline, CDR1 is SGHRS, CDR2 YFSETQ. J was trimmed by 5 bases and V by 4 bases; bases with no gene match: 8. This CDR3 contains 15 residues. The CDR3 region has the DNA TGCGCCAGCAGCGTGAGCGGGAGTCTCCACAATGAGCAGTTCTTC. This gives the protein CASSVSGSLHNEQFF.

The chain is built from TRBV15 and TRBJ1-1; D possibly corresponds to TRBD1 (5 bases). This CDR3 has 13 residues. Germline V gene sequence: CDR1 LNHNV, CDR2 YYDKDF (reference sequence). V was cut by 0 bases and J by 7 bases, with 9 bases left in between. CDR3 DNA: TGTGCCACCAGCAGAGAGGCGGGACTTGAAGCTTTCTTT. This translates into CATSREAGLEAFF.

J is TRBJ1-1 and V is TRBV13; 10 positions agree with TRBD1. Trimming removed 1 base from V and 5 bases from J; junction bases left unmatched: 4. This CDR3 spans 15 amino acids. The V gene's germline CDR1 is PRHDT and CDR2 FYEKMQ (reference sequence). The CDR3 DNA sequence: TGTGCCAGCAGCTTAGCCGGGACAGGGGATACTGAAGCTTTCTTT. Its translation is CASSLAGTGDTEAFF.

This chain uses TRBV5-1 with TRBJ2-6; D assignment may be TRBD1 or TRBD2 (5 bases each). CDR3 length equals 17 residues. The germline V gene encodes CDR1 SGHRS and CDR2 YFSETQ. V lost 4 bases and J 0 bases, leaving 14 bases between the germline ends. Written as DNA, the CDR3 is TGCGCCAGCAGCCGAGGGGCCCCTAGCTCTGGGGCCAACGTCCTGACTTTC. Encoded protein: CASSRGAPSSGANVLTF.

The chain couples TRBV27 to TRBJ2-1; the D gene is possibly TRBD2 (6 bases). This CDR3 region has 17 residues. V gave up 3 bases and J gave up 0 bases, with 15 bases separating them. Germline loops: CDR1 MNHEY, CDR2 SMNVEV (reference sequence). Written as DNA, the CDR3 is TGTGCCAGCAGTTTTAGACTCGGGGGAAGCTCCTACAATGAGCAGTTCTTC. Translated, it gives CASSFRLGGSSYNEQFF.

Regarding this clonotype: The junction shows a germline mismatch at one end, possibly a read error. The chain joins TRBV11-2 to TRBJ1-2; D gene unclear. The CDR3 runs to 18 residues. Germline V gene lookup returns CDR1 SGHAT and CDR2 FQNNGV. Here the CDR3 DNA reads TGTGCCAGCAGCAATATCAAGATCCGGACGGGTTCTAACTATGGCTACATCTTC. This gives the protein CASSNIKIRTGSNYGYIF. Using reference TRBV11-2 and TRBJ1-2 for the parts outside the CDR3, the full variable domain is EAGVAQSPRYKIIEKRQSVAFWCNPISGHATLYWYQQILGQGPKLLIQFQNNGVVDDSQLPKDRFSAERLKGVDSTLKIQPAKLEDSAVYLCASSNIKIRTGSNYGYIFGSGTRLTVV.

The sample holds a few counts of this clonotype. The chain employs TRBV2 and TRBJ2-7, with D unclear. The CDR3 runs 12 residues. Trimming removed 6 bases at V and 1 base at J, with 7 bases between. CDR1 and CDR2 from the germline V gene are SNHLY and FYNNEI. The DNA of the CDR3 is TGTGCCAGCAGGGTCGGGTCCTACGAGCAGTACTTC. This sequence encodes CASRVGSYEQYF. Filled out from reference TRBV2 and TRBJ2-7, the complete variable domain reads EPEVTQTPSHQVTQMGQEVILRCVPISNHLYFYWYRQILGQKVEFLVSFYNNEISEKSEIFDDQFSVERPDGSNFTLKIRSTKLEDSAMYFCASRVGSYEQYFGPGTRLTVT.

This clonotype occurred a few times. The genes are TRBV6-5 and TRBJ1-2; 8 bases are a match to TRBD1. Trimming took 5 bases from V and 4 from J; bases not matched to a gene: 6. Per the germline V gene, CDR1 is MNHEY and CDR2 is SVGAGI. The CDR3 runs 14 residues. The CDR3 region has the DNA TGTGCCAGCAGTAAATACAGGGGGTCCTATGGCTACACCTTC. Protein product: CASSKYRGSYGYTF.

This clonotype occurred a few times. This chain links TRBV7-8 with TRBJ1-1, with D perhaps TRBD1 (5 bases). Deletions cut 7 bases from V and 0 bases from J, with 21 bases between. Germline CDR1 reads SGHVS; CDR2 reads FQNEAQ. This CDR3 is 17 amino acids long. CDR3 DNA sequence: TGTGCCAGCAAGAATACCGACAGCTACATCATGAACACTGAAGCTTTCTTT. Protein: CASKNTDSYIMNTEAFF.

V is TRBV3-1 and J is TRBJ2-4; 12 bases align to TRBD2. With 0 bases clipped from V and 0 bases from J, the junction kept 9 bases outside the gene matches. Germline CDR1 reads LGHDT; CDR2 reads YNNKEL (reference sequence). The CDR3 extends over 20 amino acids. The CDR3 bases are TGTGCCAGCAGCCAAGATGCAGGACTAGCGGGACCCCTAGCCAAAAACATTCAGTACTTC. It encodes CASSQDAGLAGPLAKNIQYF.

This clonotype has more than one count but fewer than ten. The chain recombines TRBV6-2 or TRBV6-3 with TRBJ1-1, with TRBD1 as a possible D gene (5 bases). Germline CDR1 MNHEY, CDR2 SVGEGT. This CDR3 is 15 amino acids long. V was trimmed by 2 bases and J by 2 bases, leaving 12 bases between them. The CDR3 here is CASSYPHQGNTEAFF. The CDR3 bases are TGTGCCAGCAGTTACCCCCATCAGGGAAACACTGAAGCTTTCTTT.

This clonotype came up a few times. This chain links TRBV18 with TRBJ2-3; weak D call: TRBD1 (6 bases). The CDR3 consists of 17 residues. Germline-derived CDR1 and CDR2 are KGHSH and LQKENI. Deletions cut 2 bases from V and 5 bases from J, with 20 bases between. Written as DNA, the CDR3 is TGTGCCAGCTCACCAATCCCGGACAGCCCGAGGAGAGATACGCAGTATTTT. Protein product: CASSPIPDSPRRDTQYF.

This rearrangement joins TRBV5-1 to TRBJ1-4, with 12 bases identical to TRBD1. The V and J ends lost 0 bases and 0 bases, in that order; junction bases with no gene match: 9. This CDR3 region has 20 residues. Looked up from germline, CDR1 is SGHRS and CDR2 is YFSETQ. The CDR3 region has the DNA TGCGCCAGCAGCTTGGACGGGACAGGGGGCTCGATTGCAACTAATGAAAAACTGTTTTTT. As protein: CASSLDGTGGSIATNEKLFF.